This record covers a single T cell receptor beta chain. The source of the sample is a study of blood T cell repertoires in COVID-19. For the study at large: Material from acute and convalescent COVID-19 was sourced from the United States, Italy and Spain. The analysed material was cDNA or gDNA that came from T cells, B-cell-depleted T cells, or PBMCs.

Authors' analysis steps: Amplification of reference gene primers provided the estimated nucleated cell counts. Using immunoSEQ multiplex PCR, the repertoire was profiled, and TCRdb retains in-frame clones only, with some absent. From that table come the V and J calls and clone size; the DNA was used to work out D and trimming. The table records about 120,000 clones, around 86% of them present only once. The V gene lost 4 bases and the J gene lost 5 bases, with 15 bases spanning the gap. Germline V gives CDR1 SGHRS, CDR2 YFSETQ. This CDR3 contains 14 residues. The chain uses TRBV5-1 and TRBJ1-1, with D maybe TRBD1 (6 bases). Material: peripheral blood. The receptor was isolated from a man between 60 and 70 years old with acute or convalescent COVID-19. The CDR3 nucleotides read TGCGCCAGCAGCAAGAACGGGGGGCAAACTGAAGCTTTCTTT. Translation gives CASSKNGGQTEAFF.